The next 16 T cell receptor beta chains were all read from a single sample in a study of blood T cell repertoires in COVID-19. Using immunoSEQ multiplex PCR, the repertoire was profiled, and TCRdb retains in-frame clones only, with some absent. The sample lists approximately 180,000 clones, around 73% occurring once. What was sequenced was PBMCs or T cells enriched from blood (not recorded which). The receptors come from a woman between 50 and 59 years old who had recovered from COVID-19.

The genes are TRBV30 and TRBJ2-1; D remains unclear. V was pared by 3 bases and J by 1 base, with 19 bases between. The CDR3 totals 17 residues. Per the germline V gene, CDR1 is GTSNPN and CDR2 is SVGIG (reference sequence). The CDR3 DNA reads TGTGCCTGGAGCATAGTACTAACCTCGCGATCCTACAATGAGCAGTTCTTC. Translated: CAWSIVLTSRSYNEQFF.

This clone was observed once. The chain couples TRBV19 to TRBJ2-7, with a possible D match to TRBD1 (5 bases). V lost 2 bases and J lost 7, with 15 bases in between. The CDR3 is 14 residues long. Germline CDR1 is LNHDA and CDR2 is SQIVND (reference sequence). The CDR3 DNA is TGTGCCAGTAGTATAATGAAGGGGCCTTGGGAGCAGTACTTC. Translation gives CASSIMKGPWEQYF. Filled out from reference TRBV19 and TRBJ2-7, the complete variable domain reads DGGITQSPKYLFRKEGQNVTLSCEQNLNHDAMYWYRQDPGQGLRLIYYSQIVNDFQKGDIAEGYSVSREKKESFPLTVTSAQKNPTAFYLCASSIMKGPWEQYFGPGTRLTVT.

This rearrangement joins TRBV28 to TRBJ2-5; D remains ambiguous. Germline V gives CDR1 MDHEN, CDR2 SYDVKM. CDR3 length: 13 amino acids. V was clipped by 5 bases and J by 3 bases, with 10 bases between them. CDR3 in amino acids: CASSAQYKETQYF. In DNA, the CDR3 is TGTGCCAGCAGTGCACAGTATAAAGAGACCCAGTACTTC.

The CDR3 DNA is TGTGCCTGGAGTGTAGGGGCTCTCACAGATACGCAGTATTTT. Residues: CAWSVGALTDTQYF. This chain connects TRBV30 to TRBJ2-3; a possible D gene is TRBD1 (5 bases). The CDR3 runs 14 residues. CDR1 is GTSNPN, CDR2 SVGIG, per germline (reference sequence). V lost 0 bases and J 2 bases, leaving 9 bases between the germline ends.

This clone was recorded a few times. This chain connects TRBV7-3 to TRBJ1-1; maybe TRBD1 (6 bases). This CDR3 has 13 residues. Between the trimmed V and J ends, which lost 8 bases and 2 bases, there was a span of 12 bases. Looked up from germline, CDR1 is SGHTA and CDR2 is FQGTGA. This chain's CDR3 is CASSQGVNTEAFF. The DNA for the CDR3 is TGTGCCAGCTCACAGGGAGTAAACACTGAAGCTTTCTTT. The variable domain in full, with the rest retrieved from reference TRBV7-3 and TRBJ1-1, is GAGVSQTPSNKVTEKGKYVELRCDPISGHTALYWYRQSLGQGPEFLIYFQGTGAADDSGLPNDRFFAVRPEGSVSTLKIQRTERGDSAVYLCASSQGVNTEAFFGQGTRLTVV.

V is TRBV4-1 and J is TRBJ2-5; D not certain. The CDR3 contains 15 residues. V lost 4 bases and J 2 bases, leaving 14 bases between the germline ends. Germline V gene sequence: CDR1 MGHRA, CDR2 YSYEKL. CDR3 sequence (DNA): TGCGCCAGCAGCCGAGTATATTTGTCGCAAGAGACCCAGTACTTC. This codes for CASSRVYLSQETQYF.

The V call is TRBV7-6, the J call TRBJ2-1, with D tentatively TRBD1 or TRBD2 (10 bases each). The V end was cut by 6 bases, the J end by 8 bases, with 29 bases between. Germline CDR1 and CDR2: SGHVS and FNYEAQ. CDR3 length: 18 amino acids. The CDR3 DNA sequence: TGTGCCAGCAGACAAAGACAGGGGGCGTCTAGCGGGAGCCATGAGCAGTTCTTC. It codes for CASRQRQGASSGSHEQFF.

This rearrangement joins TRBV6-5 to TRBJ1-1; D is perhaps TRBD1 (5 bases). This CDR3 spans 15 amino acids. Trimming removed 5 bases at V and 0 bases at J, with 13 bases between. The germline V gene encodes CDR1 MNHEY and CDR2 SVGAGI. CDR3: CASSRGGVMNTEAFF. CDR3 DNA sequence: TGTGCCAGCAGTCGGGGGGGAGTGATGAACACTGAAGCTTTCTTT.

The rearrangement links TRBV9 to TRBJ2-2; D perhaps matches TRBD2 (6 bases). CDR3 length: 14 residues. Trimming took 3 bases from V and 6 from J, leaving 12 bases between them. CDR1 and CDR2 (germline): SGDLS, YYNGEE. CDR3 amino acids: CASSARLVPGELFF. The DNA for the CDR3 is TGTGCCAGCAGCGCCAGACTAGTTCCCGGGGAGCTGTTTTTT.

The V call is TRBV6-5, the J call TRBJ1-6; 7 nucleotides agree with TRBD1. The CDR3 loop spans 14 amino acids. After removal of 7 bases from V and 10 bases from J, the junction contained 10 bases not matched to a gene. Germline loops: CDR1 MNHEY, CDR2 SVGAGI. The CDR3 nucleotides are TGTGCCAGCACGAAGAGGGACAGTTCGTCACCCCTCCACTTT. Protein sequence: CASTKRDSSSPLHF.

This clone was counted between two and nine times. The chain is built from TRBV4-2 and TRBJ1-2, with TRBD1 identical over 9 bases. In germline, CDR1 is LGHNA, CDR2 YNFKEQ. With 4 bases clipped from V and 3 bases from J, the junction kept 9 bases outside the gene matches. The CDR3 is 16 amino acids. Here the CDR3 DNA reads TGTGCCAGCAGCCTCACGACCCGGGACAGGGACTATGGCTACACCTTC. Its translation is CASSLTTRDRDYGYTF.

Regarding this clone: An end of the junction differs from the germline gene, which may be a read error. The V and J genes are TRBV27 and TRBJ2-7; D is possibly TRBD1 (5 bases). The CDR3 has 11 amino acids. Per the germline V gene, CDR1 is MNHEY and CDR2 is SMNVEV (reference sequence). In DNA form, the CDR3 reads TGTGCCAGCACTTTAAACAGGAAGCAGTACTTC. Its translation is CASTLNRKQYF.

In its sample, this clone was seen once. This chain links TRBV30 with TRBJ2-3, with 9 bases lining up with TRBD2. CDR1 is GTSNPN, CDR2 SVGIG, per germline (reference sequence). Trimming removed 4 bases from V and 2 bases from J; junction bases left unmatched: 4. This CDR3 contains 14 residues. CDR3 DNA sequence: TGTGCCTGGATGAGCGGGAGGATCACAGATACGCAGTATTTT. It encodes CAWMSGRITDTQYF.

This chain links TRBV25-1 with TRBJ2-5; TRBD2 matches 8 bases. CDR3 length: 14 amino acids. CDR1 MGHDK and CDR2 SYGVNS come from the germline V gene. V lost 4 bases and J lost 5; bases outside the gene matches: 6. CDR3 loop: CASSVREGSETQYF. The DNA for the CDR3 is TGTGCCAGCAGTGTACGGGAGGGCAGTGAGACCCAGTACTTC.

This chain's CDR3 is CASSLGLAGSTAPKNIQYF. The CDR3 DNA is TGCGCCAGCTCCCTTGGGCTAGCGGGATCGACCGCTCCCAAAAACATTCAGTACTTC. The chain is built from TRBV4-1 and TRBJ2-4, with 9 nucleotides matching TRBD2. The ends lost 8 bases at V and 2 bases at J; junction bases unmatched: 19. Germline V lookup: CDR1 MGHRA, CDR2 YSYEKL. The CDR3 is made up of 19 amino acids.

The chain is built from TRBV6-4 and TRBJ1-6; 7 bases map to TRBD1. V was pared by 6 bases and J by 6 bases, with 2 bases of the junction left unmatched. The CDR3 sequence is 13 residues long. Germline CDR1 and CDR2: MRHNA and SNTAGT. The CDR3 loop reads CASRQGPNSPLHF. CDR3 DNA sequence: TGTGCCAGCAGACAGGGGCCTAATTCACCCCTCCACTTT.